The entry below describes one TCR beta chain. Using immunoSEQ multiplex PCR, the repertoire was profiled, and TCRdb retains in-frame clones only, with some absent. Among about 150,000 clones, about 85% were seen once, and the ten largest hold approximately 2.5%. This specimen comes from a study of blood T cell repertoires in COVID-19. Germline V lookup: CDR1 MNHNY, CDR2 SVGAGI (reference sequence). The CDR3 spans 13 residues. V was clipped by 7 bases and J by 2 bases, with 8 bases between them. The TCR originated in a human donor with acute or convalescent COVID-19. The donor label of this sample is uncertain. The chain couples TRBV6-6 to TRBJ1-4; D not certain. The material sequenced was peripheral blood. The CDR3 DNA reads as TGTGCCAGCACTGGGAGGACTAATGAAAAACTGTTTTTT. Translation: CASTGRTNEKLFF.